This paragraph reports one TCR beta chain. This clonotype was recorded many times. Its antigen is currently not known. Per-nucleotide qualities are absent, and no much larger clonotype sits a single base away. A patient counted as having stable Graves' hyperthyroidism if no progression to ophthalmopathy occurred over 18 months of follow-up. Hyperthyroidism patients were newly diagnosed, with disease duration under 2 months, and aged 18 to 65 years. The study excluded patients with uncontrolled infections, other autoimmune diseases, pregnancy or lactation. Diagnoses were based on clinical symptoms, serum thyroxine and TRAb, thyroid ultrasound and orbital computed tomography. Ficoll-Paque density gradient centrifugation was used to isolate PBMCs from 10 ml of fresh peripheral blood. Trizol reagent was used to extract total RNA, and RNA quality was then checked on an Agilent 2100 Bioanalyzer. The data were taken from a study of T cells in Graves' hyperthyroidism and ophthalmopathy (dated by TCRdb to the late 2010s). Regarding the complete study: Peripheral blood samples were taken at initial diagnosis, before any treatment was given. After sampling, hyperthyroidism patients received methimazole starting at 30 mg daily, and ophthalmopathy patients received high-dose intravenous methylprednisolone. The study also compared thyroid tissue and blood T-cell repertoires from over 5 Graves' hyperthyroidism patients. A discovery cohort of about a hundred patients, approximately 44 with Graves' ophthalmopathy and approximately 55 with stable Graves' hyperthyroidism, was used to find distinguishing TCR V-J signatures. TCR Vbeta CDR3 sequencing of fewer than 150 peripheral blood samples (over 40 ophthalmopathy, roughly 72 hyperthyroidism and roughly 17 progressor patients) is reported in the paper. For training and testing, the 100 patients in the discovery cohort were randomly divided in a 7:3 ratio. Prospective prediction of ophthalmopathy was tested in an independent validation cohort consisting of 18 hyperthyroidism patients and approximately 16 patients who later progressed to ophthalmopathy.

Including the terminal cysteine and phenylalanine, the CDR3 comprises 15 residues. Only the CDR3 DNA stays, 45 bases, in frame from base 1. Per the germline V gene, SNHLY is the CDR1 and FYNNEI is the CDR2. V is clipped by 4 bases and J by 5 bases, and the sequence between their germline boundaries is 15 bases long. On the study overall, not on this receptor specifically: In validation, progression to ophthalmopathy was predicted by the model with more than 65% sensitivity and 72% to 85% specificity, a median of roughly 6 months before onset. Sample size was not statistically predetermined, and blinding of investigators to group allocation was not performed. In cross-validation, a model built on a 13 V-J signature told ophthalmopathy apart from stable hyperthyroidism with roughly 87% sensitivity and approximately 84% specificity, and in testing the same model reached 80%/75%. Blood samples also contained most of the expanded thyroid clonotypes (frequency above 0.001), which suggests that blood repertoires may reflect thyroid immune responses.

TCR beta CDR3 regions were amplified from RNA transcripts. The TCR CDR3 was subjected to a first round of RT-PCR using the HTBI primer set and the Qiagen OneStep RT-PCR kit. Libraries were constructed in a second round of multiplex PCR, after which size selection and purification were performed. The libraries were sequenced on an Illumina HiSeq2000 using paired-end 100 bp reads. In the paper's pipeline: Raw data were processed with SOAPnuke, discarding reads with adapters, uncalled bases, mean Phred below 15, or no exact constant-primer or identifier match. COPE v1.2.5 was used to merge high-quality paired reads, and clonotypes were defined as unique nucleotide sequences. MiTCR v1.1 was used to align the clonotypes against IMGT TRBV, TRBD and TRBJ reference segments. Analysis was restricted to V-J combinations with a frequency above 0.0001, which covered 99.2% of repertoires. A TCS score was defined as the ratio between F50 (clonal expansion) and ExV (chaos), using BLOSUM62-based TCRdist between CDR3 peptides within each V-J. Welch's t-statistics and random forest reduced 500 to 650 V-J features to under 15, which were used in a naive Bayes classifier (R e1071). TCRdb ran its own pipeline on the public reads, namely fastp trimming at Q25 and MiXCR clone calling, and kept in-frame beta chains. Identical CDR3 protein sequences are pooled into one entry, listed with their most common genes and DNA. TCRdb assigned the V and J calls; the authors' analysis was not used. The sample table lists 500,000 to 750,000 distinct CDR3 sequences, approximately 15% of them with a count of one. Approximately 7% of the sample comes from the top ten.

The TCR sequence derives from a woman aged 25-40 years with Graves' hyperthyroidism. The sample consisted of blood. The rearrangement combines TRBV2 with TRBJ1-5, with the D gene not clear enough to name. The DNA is TGTGCCAGCAGTGGGAGCCTATCCCCCCATCAGCCCCAGCATTTT. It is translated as CASSGSLSPHQPQHF.